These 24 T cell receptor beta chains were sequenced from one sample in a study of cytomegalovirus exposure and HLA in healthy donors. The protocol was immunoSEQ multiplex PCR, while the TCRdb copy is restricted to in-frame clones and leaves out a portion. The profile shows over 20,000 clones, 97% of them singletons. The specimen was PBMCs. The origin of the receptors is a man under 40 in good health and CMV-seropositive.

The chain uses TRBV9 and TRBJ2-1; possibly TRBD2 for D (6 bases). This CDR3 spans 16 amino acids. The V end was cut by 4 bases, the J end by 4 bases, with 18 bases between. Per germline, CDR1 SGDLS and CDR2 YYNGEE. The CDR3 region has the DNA TGTGCCAGCAGCACCCTGAGTGGGAGGAATTACAATGAGCAGTTCTTC. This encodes CASSTLSGRNYNEQFF.

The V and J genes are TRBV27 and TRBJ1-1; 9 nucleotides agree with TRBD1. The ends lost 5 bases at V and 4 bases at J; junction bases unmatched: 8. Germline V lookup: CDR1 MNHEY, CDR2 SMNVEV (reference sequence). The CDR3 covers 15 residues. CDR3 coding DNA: TGTGCCAGCAGTCCGCGACAGGGGGTGAGCACTGAAGCTTTCTTT. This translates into CASSPRQGVSTEAFF.

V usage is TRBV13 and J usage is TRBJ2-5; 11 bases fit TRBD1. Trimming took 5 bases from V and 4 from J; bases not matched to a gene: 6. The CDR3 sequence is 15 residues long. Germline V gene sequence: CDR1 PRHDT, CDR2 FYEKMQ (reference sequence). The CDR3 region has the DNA TGTGCCAGCAGCATCCGGGACAGGGGGGGAGAGACCCAGTACTTC. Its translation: CASSIRDRGGETQYF.

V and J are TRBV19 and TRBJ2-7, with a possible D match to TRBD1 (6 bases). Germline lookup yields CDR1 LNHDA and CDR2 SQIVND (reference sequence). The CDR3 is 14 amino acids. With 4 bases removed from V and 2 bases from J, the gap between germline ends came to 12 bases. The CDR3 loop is CASSTGHRAYEQYF. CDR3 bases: TGTGCCAGTAGTACGGGACACCGGGCCTACGAGCAGTACTTC.

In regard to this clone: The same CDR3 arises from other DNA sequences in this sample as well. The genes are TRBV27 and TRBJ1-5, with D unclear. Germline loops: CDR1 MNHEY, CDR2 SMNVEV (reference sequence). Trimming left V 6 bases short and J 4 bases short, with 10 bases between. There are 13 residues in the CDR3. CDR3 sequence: CASSAGLNQPQHF. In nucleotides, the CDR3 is TGTGCCAGCAGCGCAGGCCTAAATCAGCCCCAGCATTTT.

The CDR3 nucleotides are TGCGCCAGCAGCCCCCAGGGGGCCTACGAGCAGTACTTC. Translating gives CASSPQGAYEQYF. V usage is TRBV5-1 and J usage is TRBJ2-7; TRBD1 aligns across 7 bases. Germline loops: CDR1 SGHRS, CDR2 YFSETQ. The CDR3 covers 13 residues. Losses at the gene ends were 4 bases for V and 2 bases for J; bases not matched to a gene: 3.

The DNA for the CDR3 is TGTGCCAGCAGTTTAGGGGGGATTGGGGTTGAAGCTTTCTTT. This sequence encodes CASSLGGIGVEAFF. The V and J genes are TRBV28 and TRBJ1-1; D possibly corresponds to TRBD1 (5 bases). V lost 2 bases and J 7 bases, leaving 14 bases between the germline ends. The CDR3 is 14 amino acids. The germline V gene encodes CDR1 MDHEN and CDR2 SYDVKM. Full variable domain (rest looked up from reference TRBV28 and TRBJ1-1): DVKVTQSSRYLVKRTGEKVFLECVQDMDHENMFWYRQDPGLGLRLIYFSYDVKMKEKGDIPEGYSVSREKKERFSLILESASTNQTSMYLCASSLGGIGVEAFFGQGTRLTVV.

The CDR3 nucleotides are TGTGCCAGCAGCCAAGGAGCAGGGCTTGTTAACTATGGCTACACCTTC. Translation gives CASSQGAGLVNYGYTF. The chain has TRBV4-2 and TRBJ1-2; D might be TRBD1 (5 bases). The germline V gene encodes CDR1 LGHNA and CDR2 YNFKEQ. The CDR3 contains 16 residues. V lost 1 base and J lost 1, with 13 bases in between.

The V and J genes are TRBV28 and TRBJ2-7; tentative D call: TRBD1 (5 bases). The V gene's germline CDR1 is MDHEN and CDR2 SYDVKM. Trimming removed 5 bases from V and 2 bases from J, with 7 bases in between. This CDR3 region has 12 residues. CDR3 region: CASSPQAYEQYF. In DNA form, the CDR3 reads TGTGCCAGCAGTCCACAGGCCTACGAGCAGTACTTC.

The CDR3 sequence is CASISLTSGKNIQYF. As DNA, the CDR3 is TGTGCCAGCATCTCTCTAACTAGCGGCAAAAACATTCAGTACTTC. The V gene is TRBV28, the J gene TRBJ2-4, with 8 bases lining up with TRBD2. Germline lookup yields CDR1 MDHEN and CDR2 SYDVKM. This CDR3 region has 15 residues. J lost 3 bases, V lost 7 bases, and 8 bases had no gene match. Full variable domain (outside the CDR3, taken from reference TRBV28 and TRBJ2-4): DVKVTQSSRYLVKRTGEKVFLECVQDMDHENMFWYRQDPGLGLRLIYFSYDVKMKEKGDIPEGYSVSREKKERFSLILESASTNQTSMYLCASISLTSGKNIQYFGAGTRLSVL.

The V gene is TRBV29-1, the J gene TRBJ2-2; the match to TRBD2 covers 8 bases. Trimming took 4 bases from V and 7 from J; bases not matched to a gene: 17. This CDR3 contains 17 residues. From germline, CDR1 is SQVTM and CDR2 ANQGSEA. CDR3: CSVVSGLAGKVVGELFF. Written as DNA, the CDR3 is TGCAGCGTTGTCTCCGGGTTAGCGGGAAAAGTAGTCGGGGAGCTGTTTTTT.

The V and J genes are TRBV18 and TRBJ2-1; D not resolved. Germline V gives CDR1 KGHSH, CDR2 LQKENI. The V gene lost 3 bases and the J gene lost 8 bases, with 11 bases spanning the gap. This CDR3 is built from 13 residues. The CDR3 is CASSPDTRHEQFF. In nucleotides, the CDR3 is TGTGCCAGCTCACCGGATACCAGGCATGAGCAGTTCTTC.

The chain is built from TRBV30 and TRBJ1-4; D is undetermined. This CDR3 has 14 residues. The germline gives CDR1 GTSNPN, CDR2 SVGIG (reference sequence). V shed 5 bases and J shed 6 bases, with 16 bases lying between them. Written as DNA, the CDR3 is TGTGCCTGGGGTCTGACCCTACGGGATGAAAAACTGTTTTTT. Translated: CAWGLTLRDEKLFF.

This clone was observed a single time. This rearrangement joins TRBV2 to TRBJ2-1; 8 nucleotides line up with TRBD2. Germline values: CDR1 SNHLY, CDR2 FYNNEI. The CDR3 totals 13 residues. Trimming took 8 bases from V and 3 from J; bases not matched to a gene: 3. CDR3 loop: CASPGTSYNEQFF. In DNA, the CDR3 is TGTGCCAGCCCCGGGACTAGCTACAATGAGCAGTTCTTC. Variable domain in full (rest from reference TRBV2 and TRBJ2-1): EPEVTQTPSHQVTQMGQEVILRCVPISNHLYFYWYRQILGQKVEFLVSFYNNEISEKSEIFDDQFSVERPDGSNFTLKIRSTKLEDSAMYFCASPGTSYNEQFFGPGTRLTVL.

The CDR3 DNA reads as TGTGCCAGCAGCCAAGATGCGAGCACTGAAGCTTTCTTT. Protein: CASSQDASTEAFF. The V and J genes are TRBV4-2 and TRBJ1-1; D gene uncertain. V lost 0 bases and J 4 bases, leaving 6 bases between the germline ends. Looked up from germline, CDR1 is LGHNA and CDR2 is YNFKEQ. This CDR3 has 13 residues.

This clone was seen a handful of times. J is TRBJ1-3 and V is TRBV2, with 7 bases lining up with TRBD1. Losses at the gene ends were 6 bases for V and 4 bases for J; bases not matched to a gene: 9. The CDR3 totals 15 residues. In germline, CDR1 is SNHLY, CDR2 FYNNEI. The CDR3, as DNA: TGTGCCAGCAGAGCAACGCAGGGGGTAGGAAACACCATATATTTT. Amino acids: CASRATQGVGNTIYF.

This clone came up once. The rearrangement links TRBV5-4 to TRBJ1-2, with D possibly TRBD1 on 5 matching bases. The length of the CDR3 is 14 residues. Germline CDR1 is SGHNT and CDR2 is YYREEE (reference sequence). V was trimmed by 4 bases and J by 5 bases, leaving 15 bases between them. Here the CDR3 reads CASSGWGTVYGYTF. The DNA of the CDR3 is TGTGCCAGCAGCGGATGGGGGACTGTATATGGCTACACCTTC. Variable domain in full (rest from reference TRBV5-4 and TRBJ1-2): ETGVTQSPTHLIKTRGQQVTLRCSSQSGHNTVSWYQQALGQGPQFIFQYYREEENGRGNFPPRFSGLQFPNYSSELNVNALELDDSALYLCASSGWGTVYGYTFGSGTRLTVV.

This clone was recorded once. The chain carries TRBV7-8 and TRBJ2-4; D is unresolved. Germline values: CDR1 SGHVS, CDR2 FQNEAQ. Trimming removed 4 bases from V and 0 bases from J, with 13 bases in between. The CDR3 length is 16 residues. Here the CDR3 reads CASSSPALLAKNIQYF. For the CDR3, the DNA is TGTGCCAGCAGCTCCCCCGCCCTACTAGCCAAAAACATTCAGTACTTC.

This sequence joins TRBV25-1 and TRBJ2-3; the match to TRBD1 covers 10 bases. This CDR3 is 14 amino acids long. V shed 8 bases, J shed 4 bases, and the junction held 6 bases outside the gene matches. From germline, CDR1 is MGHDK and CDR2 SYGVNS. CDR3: CASVRDRGSDTQYF. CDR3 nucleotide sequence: TGTGCCAGCGTCCGGGACAGGGGATCAGATACGCAGTATTTT.

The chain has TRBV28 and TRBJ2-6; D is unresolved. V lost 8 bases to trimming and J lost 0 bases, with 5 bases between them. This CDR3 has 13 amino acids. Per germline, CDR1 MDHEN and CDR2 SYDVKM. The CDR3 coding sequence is TGTGCCAGCCGAGGCTCTGGGGCCAACGTCCTGACTTTC. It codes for CASRGSGANVLTF. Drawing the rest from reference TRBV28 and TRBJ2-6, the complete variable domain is DVKVTQSSRYLVKRTGEKVFLECVQDMDHENMFWYRQDPGLGLRLIYFSYDVKMKEKGDIPEGYSVSREKKERFSLILESASTNQTSMYLCASRGSGANVLTFGAGSRLTVL.

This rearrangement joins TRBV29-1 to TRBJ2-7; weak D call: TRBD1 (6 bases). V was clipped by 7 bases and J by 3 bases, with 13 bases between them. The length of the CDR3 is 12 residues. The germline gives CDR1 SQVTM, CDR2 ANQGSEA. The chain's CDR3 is CSAGQTDYEQYF. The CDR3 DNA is TGCAGCGCAGGACAGACGGACTACGAGCAGTACTTC.

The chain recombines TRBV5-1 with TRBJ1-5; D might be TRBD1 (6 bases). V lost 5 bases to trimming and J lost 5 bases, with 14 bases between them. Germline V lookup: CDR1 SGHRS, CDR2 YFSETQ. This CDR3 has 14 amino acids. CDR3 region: CASRLGGADQPQHF. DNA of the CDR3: TGCGCCAGCAGATTAGGGGGGGCCGATCAGCCCCAGCATTTT.

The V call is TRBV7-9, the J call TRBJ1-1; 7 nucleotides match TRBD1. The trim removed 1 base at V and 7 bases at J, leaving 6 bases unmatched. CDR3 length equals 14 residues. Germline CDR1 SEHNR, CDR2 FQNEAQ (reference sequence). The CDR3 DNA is TGTGCCAGCAGCTTAGTAGGACAGGCTTATGAAGCTTTCTTT. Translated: CASSLVGQAYEAFF.

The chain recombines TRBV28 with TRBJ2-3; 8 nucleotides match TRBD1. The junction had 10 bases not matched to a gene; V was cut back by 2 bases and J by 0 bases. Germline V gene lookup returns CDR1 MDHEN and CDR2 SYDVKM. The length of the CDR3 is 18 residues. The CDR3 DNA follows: TGTGCCAGCAGTTTAGTGGGGACAGGAGTACTTAGCACAGATACGCAGTATTTT. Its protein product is CASSLVGTGVLSTDTQYF. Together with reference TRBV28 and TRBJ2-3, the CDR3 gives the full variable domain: DVKVTQSSRYLVKRTGEKVFLECVQDMDHENMFWYRQDPGLGLRLIYFSYDVKMKEKGDIPEGYSVSREKKERFSLILESASTNQTSMYLCASSLVGTGVLSTDTQYFGPGTRLTVL.